What follows describes a single T cell receptor beta chain. These data belong to a study of T cell changes during pregnancy in multiple sclerosis. Looked up from germline, CDR1 is GTSNPN and CDR2 is SVGIG (reference sequence). The CDR3 contains 14 residues. V was pared by 1 base and J by 8 bases, with 8 bases of the junction left unmatched. Sequencing was performed with immunoSEQ multiplex PCR; in TCRdb, only in-frame clones are kept and a portion is missing. The sample records approximately 41,000 clones, about 90% being singletons. The chain recombines TRBV30 with TRBJ1-2; 9 bases are a match to TRBD1. Here the sequenced sample was CD8+ T cells from peripheral blood mononuclear cells, taken in the first trimester of pregnancy. The TCR sequence derives from a female donor with multiple sclerosis, enrolled in a pregnancy study. The CDR3 nucleotides are TGTGCCTGGAGTGGTTGGGACAGGGCGAGCGGCTACACCTTC. This sequence encodes CAWSGWDRASGYTF.